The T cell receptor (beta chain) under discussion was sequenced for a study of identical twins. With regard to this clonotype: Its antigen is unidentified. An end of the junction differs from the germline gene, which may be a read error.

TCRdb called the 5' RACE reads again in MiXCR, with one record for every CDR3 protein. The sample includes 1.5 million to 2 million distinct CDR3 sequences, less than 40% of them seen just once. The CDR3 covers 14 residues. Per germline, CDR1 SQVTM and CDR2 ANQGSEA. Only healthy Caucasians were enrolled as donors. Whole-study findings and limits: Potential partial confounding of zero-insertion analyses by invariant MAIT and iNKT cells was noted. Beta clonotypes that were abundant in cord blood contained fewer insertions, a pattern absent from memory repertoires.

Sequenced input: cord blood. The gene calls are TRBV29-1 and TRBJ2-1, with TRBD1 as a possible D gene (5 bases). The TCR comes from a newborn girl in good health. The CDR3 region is CSVARQSSYNERFF. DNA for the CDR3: TGCAGCGTTGCCCGACAGAGCTCCTACAATGAGCGGTTCTTC.